The TCR beta chain under discussion was sequenced for a study of blood T cell repertoires in COVID-19. Study background: The United States, Italy and Spain were the sources of the acute and convalescent COVID-19 samples. PBMCs, B-cell-depleted T cells, or T cells were the source of the cDNA or gDNA that made up the material.

Trimming shortened V by 9 bases and J by 5 bases, and 14 bases separated the two germline ends. Per the germline V gene, CDR1 is SEHNR and CDR2 is FQNEAQ (reference sequence). The CDR3 is 13 amino acids. Under the authors' procedure: Scientists estimated how many nucleated cells there were by amplifying reference gene primers. This table comes from immunoSEQ multiplex PCR, and its TCRdb copy is limited to in-frame clones, with some not included. V and J calls and clone size come straight from that table; D and trimming were deduced from the DNA. The sample has 210,000 or so clones, roughly 80% seen once.

This sequence joins TRBV7-9 and TRBJ2-1, with D unclear. Sequencing used peripheral blood. This TCR was recovered from a woman of 80 years or more with acute or convalescent COVID-19. The CDR3 DNA sequence: TGTGCCAGTGGCCCCATGCTTGACAATGAGCAGTTCTTC. Protein product: CASGPMLDNEQFF. The full variable domain, with the rest looked up from reference TRBV7-9 and TRBJ2-1, is DTGVSQNPRHKITKRGQNVTFRCDPISEHNRLYWYRQTLGQGPEFLTYFQNEAQLEKSRLLSDRFSAERPKGSFSTLEIQRTEQGDSAMYLCASGPMLDNEQFFGPGTRLTVL.